This T cell receptor beta chain emerged from a study of tumor-infiltrating lymphocytes in glioblastoma multiforme. TCRB libraries came from RNA via three nested multiplex PCR rounds. These TCRB libraries lack any described unique molecular identifiers. One entry per CDR3 protein results from TCRdb running MiXCR on the multiplex PCR reads. The profile shows around 10,000 distinct CDR3 sequences, around three fifths of them singletons. Germline V gene lookup returns CDR1 SNHLY and CDR2 FYNNEI. This CDR3 contains 14 residues. V lost 11 bases to trimming and J lost 5 bases, with 19 bases between them. Details on this clonotype: The CDR3 does not end in the conserved phenylalanine or tryptophan, so this is likely a read error.

The sequenced sample was brain tumor tissue. The clonotype comes from a male donor with glioblastoma. The V and J genes are TRBV2 and TRBJ2-1; a weak D match, TRBD2 (6 bases). The CDR3, as DNA: TGTGCCTGCAAAAAACGGGGGACTGACAATGAGCAGTTCCTC. Translating it yields CACKKRGTDNEQFL.